These 31 T cell receptor beta chains were all obtained from the same sample, sequenced in a study of Graves' ophthalmopathy and Graves' hyperthyroidism. Using RNA transcripts, the TCR beta CDR3 regions were amplified. Second-round multiplex PCR came after a first-round RT-PCR that employed HTBI primers. TCRdb redid the calling of the multiplex PCR reads with MiXCR, one entry per CDR3 protein. The sample has 740,000 or so distinct CDR3 sequences, roughly 40% seen once. The sample consisted of peripheral blood. Receptors originate from an adult man with Graves' ophthalmopathy.

The chain has TRBV20-1 and TRBJ1-5; no firm D call. V was pared by 6 bases and J by 0 bases, with 12 bases between. The CDR3 spans 14 residues. Germline assignment: CDR1 DFQATT and CDR2 SNEGSKA (reference sequence). The CDR3 loop reads CSAEGGYSNQPQHF. For the CDR3, the DNA is TGCAGTGCAGAGGGAGGGTATAGCAATCAGCCCCAGCATTTT.

This clonotype was detected ten times or more. V and J are TRBV20-1 and TRBJ2-6; D is tentatively TRBD1 or TRBD2 (6 bases each). Germline CDR1 DFQATT, CDR2 SNEGSKA (reference sequence). The CDR3 contains 14 residues. Trimming cost V 7 bases and J 2 bases, with 12 bases left between them. In DNA form, the CDR3 reads TGCAGTGTTCCCGGGGGCGCTGGGGCCAACGTCCTGACTTTC. Translating gives CSVPGGAGANVLTF.

This clonotype was counted between two and nine times. V and J are TRBV5-8 and TRBJ2-5, with D perhaps assigned TRBD1 or TRBD2 (5 bases each). Germline CDR1 SGHTS, CDR2 YDEGEE. The germline V and J ends were trimmed by 4 bases and 3 bases, with 19 bases remaining between them. This CDR3 is 16 amino acids long. CDR3 nucleotide sequence: TGTGCCAGCAGCGGCGAAGCTTCGGGGACCAAAGAGACCCAGTACTTC. Its protein is CASSGEASGTKETQYF.

This clonotype occurred many times. The chain combines TRBV19 with TRBJ1-2; D gene uncertain. CDR1 and CDR2 from the germline V gene are LNHDA and SQIVND (reference sequence). V was shortened by 0 bases and J by 8 bases, with 4 bases between the two germline ends. This CDR3 spans 11 amino acids. In DNA form, the CDR3 reads TGTGCCAGTAGTATAGACACCGGCTACACCTTC. Protein: CASSIDTGYTF.

This clonotype was seen at least ten times. This chain connects TRBV2 to TRBJ1-1; perhaps TRBD1 as D (5 bases). The CDR3 consists of 12 residues. Germline V gives CDR1 SNHLY, CDR2 FYNNEI. V was clipped by 6 bases and J by 3 bases, with 8 bases between them. The CDR3 bases are TGTGCCAGCAGCGGACAAGACACTGAAGCTTTCTTT. Translation gives CASSGQDTEAFF. Variable domain in full (rest from reference TRBV2 and TRBJ1-1): EPEVTQTPSHQVTQMGQEVILRCVPISNHLYFYWYRQILGQKVEFLVSFYNNEISEKSEIFDDQFSVERPDGSNFTLKIRSTKLEDSAMYFCASSGQDTEAFFGQGTRLTVV.

CDR3 sequence (DNA): TGTGCCAGCAGACTCGGGACAGGAACCGAGCCCCAGCATTTT. As protein: CASRLGTGTEPQHF. This rearrangement joins TRBV7-6 to TRBJ1-5; 8 positions match TRBD1. This CDR3 has 14 amino acids. Per germline, CDR1 SGHVS and CDR2 FNYEAQ. J was trimmed by 8 bases and V by 6 bases; bases with no gene match: 9.

This clonotype was seen more than once but under ten times. The V gene is TRBV10-2, the J gene TRBJ1-5, with 8 bases fitting TRBD1. The V gene's germline CDR1 is WSHSY and CDR2 SAAADI. This CDR3 has 16 amino acids. With V trimmed by 4 bases and J by 0 bases, 5 bases remained unmatched. The CDR3, as DNA: TGCGCCAGCAGTGCCGGGACAGGATATAGCAATCAGCCCCAGCATTTT. It specifies CASSAGTGYSNQPQHF.

The chain links TRBV29-1 to TRBJ2-5; a weak D match, TRBD1 (6 bases). This CDR3 has 13 residues. Germline V gene lookup returns CDR1 SQVTM and CDR2 ANQGSEA. V shed 0 bases and J shed 3 bases, with 8 bases lying between them. CDR3 DNA: TGCAGCGTTGAAGAGGACAGAGAAGAGACCCAGTACTTC. Its translation: CSVEEDREETQYF. The full variable domain, with the rest looked up from reference TRBV29-1 and TRBJ2-5, is SAVISQKPSRDICQRGTSLTIQCQVDSQVTMMFWYRQQPGQSLTLIATANQGSEATYESGFVIDKFPISRPNLTFSTLTVSNMSPEDSSIYLCSVEEDREETQYFGPGTRLLVL.

This chain connects TRBV15 to TRBJ1-2; 10 bases are a match to TRBD1. J was trimmed by 3 bases and V by 3 bases; bases with no gene match: 4. This CDR3 spans 15 amino acids. The germline V gene has CDR1 LNHNV and CDR2 YYDKDF (reference sequence). Here the CDR3 DNA reads TGTGCCACCAGCAGTGATGGGACAGGGGACTATGGCTACACCTTC. Translated: CATSSDGTGDYGYTF.

Notes on this clonotype: Being one base from a much bigger clone, this may be a read error. The rearrangement links TRBV2 to TRBJ2-7; 11 bases map to TRBD2. Losses at the gene ends were 2 bases for V and 6 bases for J; bases not matched to a gene: 6. From germline, CDR1 is SNHLY and CDR2 FYNNEI. The CDR3 length is 15 residues. The CDR3 region has the DNA TGTGCCAGCAGTGAAAAGGTAGCGGGAGGGTGCGAGCAGTACTTC. Protein product: CASSEKVAGGCEQYF.

A single count supports this clonotype. J is TRBJ2-7 and V is TRBV20-1; TRBD1 or TRBD2 may be the D gene (5 bases each). CDR1 and CDR2 (germline): DFQATT, SNEGSKA (reference sequence). CDR3 size: 15 residues. V shed 1 base and J shed 2 bases, with 15 bases lying between them. Here the CDR3 reads CSARVRGRVPYEQYF. CDR3 DNA: TGCAGTGCTAGAGTCCGGGGACGAGTTCCCTACGAGCAGTACTTC.

The chain links TRBV29-1 to TRBJ2-7; TRBD1 matches at 7 bases. CDR3 length equals 13 residues. The trim removed 6 bases at V and 5 bases at J, leaving 10 bases unmatched. CDR1 and CDR2 (germline): SQVTM, ANQGSEA. CDR3 amino acids: CSVPRQGEDEQYF. Written as DNA, the CDR3 is TGCAGCGTCCCGCGACAGGGAGAAGACGAGCAGTACTTC.

The chain uses TRBV5-1 and TRBJ1-4; the match to TRBD1 covers 7 bases. J was trimmed by 6 bases and V by 2 bases; bases with no gene match: 4. Germline V gene data show CDR1 as SGHRS and CDR2 as YFSETQ. The CDR3 covers 14 residues. The CDR3 here is CASSLQGYDEKLFF. DNA for the CDR3: TGCGCCAGCAGCTTACAGGGGTATGATGAAAAACTGTTTTTT. Full variable domain (outside the CDR3, taken from reference TRBV5-1 and TRBJ1-4): KAGVTQTPRYLIKTRGQQVTLSCSPISGHRSVSWYQQTPGQGLQFLFEYFSETQRNKGNFPGRFSGRQFSNSRSEMNVSTLELGDSALYLCASSLQGYDEKLFFGSGTQLSVL.

This clonotype was counted a few times. This sequence joins TRBV20-1 and TRBJ2-7, with a weak D call TRBD1 (6 bases). V lost 5 bases, J lost 1 base, and 15 bases lay in between. This CDR3 spans 14 amino acids. CDR1 is DFQATT, CDR2 SNEGSKA, per germline (reference sequence). The CDR3 DNA sequence: TGCAGTGCTTCCGGGACACTGGCTTCCTACGAGCAGTACTTC. Its protein is CSASGTLASYEQYF.

This clonotype was picked up a small number of times. The chain links TRBV2 to TRBJ2-2; D is ambiguous. Germline CDR1 and CDR2: SNHLY and FYNNEI. The length of the CDR3 is 13 residues. V was clipped by 5 bases and J by 8 bases, with 12 bases between them. The CDR3 spells CASSSGPRGELFF. The DNA of the CDR3 is TGTGCCAGCAGTTCGGGCCCCAGGGGGGAGCTGTTTTTT. Combining the CDR3 with reference TRBV2 and TRBJ2-2 gives the whole variable domain EPEVTQTPSHQVTQMGQEVILRCVPISNHLYFYWYRQILGQKVEFLVSFYNNEISEKSEIFDDQFSVERPDGSNFTLKIRSTKLEDSAMYFCASSSGPRGELFFGEGSRLTVL.

This clonotype was picked up many times. This chain connects TRBV20-1 to TRBJ2-7; unclear D gene. From germline, CDR1 is DFQATT and CDR2 SNEGSKA (reference sequence). The V end was cut by 6 bases, the J end by 2 bases, with 17 bases between. The CDR3 extends over 14 amino acids. CDR3 in DNA: TGCAGTGCGGTCGATGTGGACCTCGCCTACGAGCAGTACTTC. Residues: CSAVDVDLAYEQYF.

This clonotype was observed at least ten times. This rearrangement joins TRBV7-9 to TRBJ2-5, with 8 nucleotides matching TRBD1. Germline V CDR1 and CDR2: SEHNR, FQNEAQ (reference sequence). The V segment lost 4 bases and the J segment 1 base; nucleotides outside the gene matches: 8. The CDR3 covers 16 residues. The CDR3 region is CASSWDRFGFQETQYF. In nucleotides, the CDR3 is TGTGCCAGCAGCTGGGACAGGTTCGGGTTCCAAGAGACCCAGTACTTC. The complete variable domain, with remaining parts taken from reference TRBV7-9 and TRBJ2-5, reads DTGVSQNPRHKITKRGQNVTFRCDPISEHNRLYWYRQTLGQGPEFLTYFQNEAQLEKSRLLSDRFSAERPKGSFSTLEIQRTEQGDSAMYLCASSWDRFGFQETQYFGPGTRLLVL.

A few counts support this clonotype. The gene calls are TRBV9 and TRBJ1-4; D may be TRBD1 (6 bases). The CDR3 is made up of 15 amino acids. Trimming took off 3 bases at V and 6 bases at J, with 15 bases between the two ends. Germline lookup yields CDR1 SGDLS and CDR2 YYNGEE. CDR3 DNA sequence: TGTGCCAGCAGCGCTAAACAGGGCCCCCATGAAAAACTGTTTTTT. Translated, it gives CASSAKQGPHEKLFF.

The rearrangement joins TRBV10-3 to TRBJ2-5; D not resolved. The CDR3 length is 15 residues. Germline CDR1 and CDR2: ENHRY and SYGVKD. V lost 7 bases and J 2 bases, leaving 17 bases between the germline ends. In DNA, the CDR3 is TGTGCCATCATCGAGGTGATAGGGTTGCAAGAGACCCAGTACTTC. As protein: CAIIEVIGLQETQYF.

The V gene is TRBV6-6, the J gene TRBJ1-5; no reliable D call. This CDR3 region has 15 residues. Germline loops: CDR1 MNHNY, CDR2 SVGAGI (reference sequence). The germline V and J ends were trimmed by 0 bases and 7 bases, with 13 bases remaining between them. The CDR3 DNA reads TGTGCCAGCAGTTACTCGAGGGAGGTCGGACAGCCCCAGCATTTT. Translation: CASSYSREVGQPQHF.

V is TRBV29-1 and J is TRBJ2-7; D possibly uses TRBD1 or TRBD2 (5 bases each). This CDR3 is 11 amino acids long. In germline, CDR1 is SQVTM, CDR2 ANQGSEA. V was trimmed by 5 bases and J by 5 bases, leaving 10 bases between them. The CDR3 bases are TGCAGCGTTCTGGGGGTTAACGAGCAGTACTTC. Its translation: CSVLGVNEQYF.

The J gene is TRBJ1-1, the V gene TRBV6-1, with 7 bases fitting TRBD1. Looked up from germline, CDR1 is MNHNS and CDR2 is SASEGT. V lost 6 bases and J lost 4; bases outside the gene matches: 8. The CDR3 is 14 residues long. The CDR3 here is CASRRQGESTEAFF. The CDR3 nucleotides are TGTGCCAGCAGAAGACAGGGCGAGAGCACTGAAGCTTTCTTT.

CDR3 in DNA: TGTGCCAGCAGTGAATACGGGGGCAGGGGGACCCAGTACTTC. Protein sequence: CASSEYGGRGTQYF. The rearrangement joins TRBV6-1 to TRBJ2-5; D may match TRBD1 or TRBD2 (6 bases each). The CDR3 totals 14 residues. Trimming left V 2 bases short and J 7 bases short, with 14 bases between. In germline, CDR1 is MNHNS, CDR2 SASEGT.

CDR3 region: CSAGGGTGPYEQYF. The CDR3, as DNA: TGCAGTGCCGGGGGAGGGACAGGCCCCTACGAGCAGTACTTC. This chain joins TRBV20-1 and TRBJ2-7, with a tentative D call TRBD1 (8 bases). The V gene's germline CDR1 is DFQATT and CDR2 SNEGSKA (reference sequence). CDR3 length: 14 amino acids. The V end lost 6 bases, the J end lost 2 bases, and 17 bases lay between the germline ends.

The chain carries TRBV25-1 and TRBJ2-2, with 10 positions matching TRBD2. The CDR3 covers 13 residues. The trim removed 11 bases at V and 5 bases at J, leaving 5 bases unmatched. Per the germline V gene, CDR1 is MGHDK and CDR2 is SYGVNS. CDR3 in DNA: TGTGCCTGGCGACTAGCGGGTACCGGGGAGCTGTTTTTT. Translated, it gives CAWRLAGTGELFF.

The chain carries TRBV6-5 and TRBJ2-7; TRBD2 matches at 8 bases. Germline trimming cut 2 bases from V and 12 bases from J; bases unmatched to any gene: 9. The CDR3 length is 13 residues. CDR1 and CDR2 from the germline V gene are MNHEY and SVGAGI. CDR3 region: CASSYTSGTSRYF. The CDR3 region has the DNA TGTGCCAGCAGTTACACGTCCGGGACTAGTAGGTACTTC.

This chain links TRBV2 with TRBJ1-5; D ambiguous. The germline V and J ends were trimmed by 4 bases and 0 bases, with 13 bases remaining between them. CDR1 SNHLY and CDR2 FYNNEI come from the germline V gene. The CDR3 spans 16 residues. The CDR3: CASSAPRAPSNQPQHF. DNA of the CDR3: TGTGCCAGCAGTGCGCCGAGGGCACCTAGCAATCAGCCCCAGCATTTT. Full variable domain (remainder filled in from reference TRBV2 and TRBJ1-5): EPEVTQTPSHQVTQMGQEVILRCVPISNHLYFYWYRQILGQKVEFLVSFYNNEISEKSEIFDDQFSVERPDGSNFTLKIRSTKLEDSAMYFCASSAPRAPSNQPQHFGDGTRLSIL.

The J gene is TRBJ2-7, the V gene TRBV10-3; perhaps D is TRBD1 or TRBD2 (5 bases each). This CDR3 is built from 14 residues. The germline V and J ends were trimmed by 2 bases and 2 bases, with 10 bases remaining between them. Germline V gene data show CDR1 as ENHRY and CDR2 as SYGVKD. This CDR3 reads CAISEPGPPYEQYF. In DNA form, the CDR3 reads TGTGCCATCAGTGAGCCGGGACCACCCTACGAGCAGTACTTC.

This clonotype was found a few times. V usage is TRBV28 and J usage is TRBJ1-2; D uncertain. CDR3 length: 11 residues. Between the trimmed V and J ends, which lost 3 bases and 8 bases, there was a span of 7 bases. CDR1 MDHEN and CDR2 SYDVKM come from the germline V gene. The DNA of the CDR3 is TGTGCCAGCAGTTTGAGGAAAGGCTACACCTTC. Translation: CASSLRKGYTF.

The chain links TRBV5-4 to TRBJ1-2; 7 bases match TRBD1. Germline lookup yields CDR1 SGHNT and CDR2 YYREEE (reference sequence). Unmatched junction bases numbered 5, after V lost 0 bases and J lost 6 bases. CDR3 length: 14 residues. CDR3 region: CASSLAGGVNGYTF. CDR3 nucleotide sequence: TGTGCCAGCAGCTTGGCAGGGGGAGTTAATGGCTACACCTTC.

The sample holds many counts of this clonotype. The chain couples TRBV20-1 to TRBJ1-2; 10 nucleotides line up with TRBD1. This CDR3 contains 13 residues. Germline CDR1 and CDR2: DFQATT and SNEGSKA (reference sequence). The CDR3 protein is CTAPGQGNYGYTF. The CDR3 DNA is TGCACCGCACCGGGACAGGGGAACTATGGCTACACCTTC.